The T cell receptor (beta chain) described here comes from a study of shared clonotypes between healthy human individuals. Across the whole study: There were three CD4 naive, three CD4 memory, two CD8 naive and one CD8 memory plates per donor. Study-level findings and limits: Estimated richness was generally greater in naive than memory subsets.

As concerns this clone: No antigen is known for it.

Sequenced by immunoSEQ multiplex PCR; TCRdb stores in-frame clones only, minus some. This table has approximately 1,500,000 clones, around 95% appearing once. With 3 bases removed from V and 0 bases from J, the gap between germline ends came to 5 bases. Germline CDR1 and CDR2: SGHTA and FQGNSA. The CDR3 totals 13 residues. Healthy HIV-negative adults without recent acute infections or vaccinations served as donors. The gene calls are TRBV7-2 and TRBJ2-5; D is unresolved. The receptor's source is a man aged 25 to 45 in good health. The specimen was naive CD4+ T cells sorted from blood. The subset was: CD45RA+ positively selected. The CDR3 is CASSFGYQETQYF. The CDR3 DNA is TGTGCCAGCAGCTTCGGCTACCAAGAGACCCAGTACTTC.